This T cell receptor (beta chain) is drawn from a study of T cells after yellow fever vaccination. In the study overall: Low-cell-number fractions underwent preparation using SMART-Seq v4 Ultra Low Input.

CDR1 is SGHAT and CDR2 is FQNNGV in the germline V gene. The V and J ends lost 4 bases and 1 base, in that order; junction bases with no gene match: 9. The CDR3 has 18 amino acids. Overall study findings and caveats: Booster samples showed a return of most primary-vaccination clones (around 96% CD4, 70% to 90% CD8).

UMIs were added to TCR cDNA along with a universal primer site when it was made by 5'RACE template switching. TCRdb reanalysed the 5' RACE reads using MiXCR and keeps one entry per CDR3 protein. This sample has 450,000 to 650,000 distinct CDR3 sequences, with approximately 15% found just once. This clonotype occurred a few times. Its matching antigen is unknown. The TCR comes from a man aged 25-45 years who received the YFV17D yellow fever vaccine. Sequenced here: PBMCs, sampled on the day of the yellow fever booster vaccination. V is TRBV11-2 and J is TRBJ2-3; 12 bases fit TRBD2. The DNA of the CDR3 is TGTGCCAGCAGCTCTAGACTAGCGGGAGAAGTAGGCACAGATACGCAGTATTTT. Translating it yields CASSSRLAGEVGTDTQYF.